Presented here are 3 T cell receptor beta chains from one specimen sequenced in a study of shared clonotypes between healthy human individuals. As defined, naive CD8 cells were CD45RO-negative and positively selected for CCR7, with terminally differentiated effector memory CD45RA+ cells excluded. Profiling relied on immunoSEQ multiplex PCR, and the TCRdb table lists in-frame clones only, not all of them. The sample includes over 2,000,000 clones, just under 95% of them seen just once. The sequenced sample consisted of naive CD8+ T cells from PBMCs. The origin of the receptors is a man younger than 30 in good health. Some clones in this sample may be carry-over from other donors' samples.

The V gene is TRBV28, the J gene TRBJ2-1; D gene uncertain. Deletions cut 6 bases from V and 0 bases from J, with 12 bases between. CDR3 length: 15 residues. Germline V gives CDR1 MDHEN, CDR2 SYDVKM. The CDR3 region is CASSPLDLSYNEQFF. Written as DNA, the CDR3 is TGTGCCAGCAGCCCTTTAGATCTCTCCTACAATGAGCAGTTCTTC.

For this clone: Other DNA sequences in the same sample also yield this CDR3. V gene TRBV27 combines with J gene TRBJ1-5; TRBD1 matches 8 bases. Losses at the gene ends were 6 bases for V and 2 bases for J; bases not matched to a gene: 3. The germline V gene encodes CDR1 MNHEY and CDR2 SMNVEV (reference sequence). The CDR3 runs 14 residues. The CDR3 nucleotides are TGTGCCAGCAGCATACAGGGGGGCAATCAGCCCCAGCATTTT. Translation gives CASSIQGGNQPQHF.

The genes are TRBV27 and TRBJ2-5, with D maybe TRBD1 (6 bases). CDR3 size: 14 residues. The V end was cut by 5 bases, the J end by 2 bases, with 12 bases between. The germline gives CDR1 MNHEY, CDR2 SMNVEV (reference sequence). CDR3 in DNA: TGTGCCAGCAGTGAAACAGGGAAACAAGAGACCCAGTACTTC. Protein: CASSETGKQETQYF.